The 7 T cell receptor beta chains in this list originate from one sample, sequenced in a study of human T cells and chemical hapten exposure. Time point: patch test 2, 6 weeks after DPC sensitization. Treatment indicated: therapeutic diphenylcyclopropenone sensitization with weekly scalp DPC. TCRdb recomputed calls from the RACE reads with MiXCR, one row per CDR3 protein. In the table there are some 99,000 distinct CDR3 sequences, roughly a tenth of which are singletons. The sequencing here drew on whole blood, taken in connection with sensitization to the hapten diphenylcyclopropenone (DPC). The receptors come from a woman aged 40 to 50 with alopecia areata. Some clones in this sample may be carry-over from other donors' samples.

The V gene is TRBV5-1, the J gene TRBJ2-3, with D perhaps TRBD2 (5 bases). Germline values: CDR1 SGHRS, CDR2 YFSETQ. The CDR3 length is 14 residues. The V and J ends lost 2 bases and 8 bases respectively, with 15 bases between them. The CDR3 spells CASSFPAADGTQYF. In DNA, the CDR3 is TGCGCCAGCAGCTTCCCAGCAGCGGACGGTACGCAGTATTTT. Using reference TRBV5-1 and TRBJ2-3 for the parts outside the CDR3, the full variable domain is KAGVTQTPRYLIKTRGQQVTLSCSPISGHRSVSWYQQTPGQGLQFLFEYFSETQRNKGNFPGRFSGRQFSNSRSEMNVSTLELGDSALYLCASSFPAADGTQYFGPGTRLTVL.

This rearrangement joins TRBV20-1 to TRBJ2-7, with D perhaps matching TRBD2 (6 bases). Germline values: CDR1 DFQATT, CDR2 SNEGSKA (reference sequence). This CDR3 is 13 amino acids long. Trimming took 4 bases from V and 1 from J, leaving 11 bases between them. Here the CDR3 reads CSATPGGSYEQYF. In nucleotides, the CDR3 is TGCAGTGCTACCCCTGGGGGGTCCTACGAGCAGTACTTC.

This clonotype occurred many times. The chain uses TRBV4-3 and TRBJ2-1; D remains unclear. Trimming shortened V by 4 bases and J by 0 bases, and 10 bases separated the two germline ends. The CDR3 spans 15 residues. CDR1 is LGHNA and CDR2 is YSLEER in the germline V gene. The CDR3, as DNA: TGCGCCAGCAGCCCTTTGTGGAGCTCCTACAATGAGCAGTTCTTC. Protein product: CASSPLWSSYNEQFF.

Many counts were recorded for this clonotype. One end of the junction does not line up with germline, which may come from a read error. V is TRBV10-3 and J is TRBJ2-1; maybe TRBD2 (5 bases). Germline-derived CDR1 and CDR2 are ENHRY and SYGVKD. The CDR3 runs to 11 residues. The CDR3 loop is CAISEGSHPIF. As DNA, the CDR3 is TGTGCCATCAGTGAAGGGAGTCACCCAATCTTC.

This clonotype was counted a few times. The chain employs TRBV7-2 and TRBJ2-7; TRBD2 aligns across 8 bases. V was clipped by 3 bases and J by 0 bases; unmatched bases: 7. This CDR3 is 16 amino acids long. Germline assignment: CDR1 SGHTA and CDR2 FQGNSA. DNA of the CDR3: TGTGCCAGCAGCTTTATACTAGCGGCAAGCTCCTACGAGCAGTACTTC. It yields the protein CASSFILAASSYEQYF.

A few counts support this clonotype. The rearrangement links TRBV12-3 or TRBV12-4 to TRBJ1-1, with D hard to call. V dropped 2 bases and J dropped 10 bases, with 14 bases sitting between them. This CDR3 has 13 amino acids. The CDR3 bases are TGTGCCAGCAGTTTAAATCGGGAATTCCGAGCTTTCTTT. Translated: CASSLNREFRAFF.

The chain employs TRBV6-2 or TRBV6-3 and TRBJ1-5; TRBD1 matches 9 bases. The germline gives CDR1 MNHEY, CDR2 SVGEGT. CDR3 length: 15 residues. V lost 7 bases and J lost 5; bases outside the gene matches: 9. The CDR3 loop reads CASNKGQGHDQPQHF. In nucleotides, the CDR3 is TGTGCCAGCAATAAGGGACAGGGCCACGATCAGCCCCAGCATTTT.